This note documents a single T cell receptor beta chain sequence. The sample belongs to a study of blood T cell repertoires in COVID-19. Across the whole study: The analysed material was cDNA or gDNA that came from T cells, B-cell-depleted T cells, or PBMCs.

CDR1 is SGHTA and CDR2 is FQGTGA in the germline V gene. V lost 1 base and J 6 bases, leaving 9 bases between the germline ends. This CDR3 has 13 residues. Some clones are missing from TCRdb's copy, which holds only in-frame ones; the method was immunoSEQ multiplex PCR. The table includes about 39,000 clones, 70% to 80% detected once. The rearrangement uses TRBV7-3 and TRBJ1-2; D uncertain. This receptor was obtained from a man aged 70 or older with acute or convalescent COVID-19. Sequenced: peripheral blood. CDR3 loop: CASSLSIGDGYTF. CDR3 sequence (DNA): TGTGCCAGCAGCTTAAGTATCGGGGATGGCTACACCTTC.